A single T cell receptor beta chain is shown here with its context. Germline loops: CDR1 DFQATT, CDR2 SNEGSKA (reference sequence). CDR3 length: 10 residues. V lost 3 bases and J lost 11, with 10 bases in between. This sample was included in a study of shared clonotypes between healthy human individuals. Study at large: Participating donors consisted of two women and three men aged 18 to 49.

It was across several immunoSEQ plates that each subset's genomic DNA was evenly split. The authors ran unsorted PBMC replicate PCRs on about 320 ng DNA, approximately 31,000 T cell genomes. Sequencing of unsorted PBMC DNA was carried out using ten immunoSEQ deep assay plates. TCRdb's table, derived via immunoSEQ multiplex PCR, lists solely in-frame clones and lacks some. The data hold over 400,000 clones, with approximately 78% observed a single time. J is TRBJ1-1 and V is TRBV20-1, with unresolved D. The sequence was obtained from a middle-aged woman in good health. Some clones in this sample may be carry-over from other donors' samples. Specimen: PBMCs. In DNA form, the CDR3 reads TGCAGTGCTAGGATGACCGGGGCTTTCTTT. It specifies CSARMTGAFF.